This entry is about one T cell receptor (beta chain). As yet, its antigen is unknown. The data were produced by immunoSEQ multiplex PCR, yet TCRdb's version contains in-frame clones alone and is incomplete. The sample has roughly 26,000 clones, roughly nine tenths seen once; the top ten hold over 11%. The data were taken from a study of T cells in localized non-small cell lung cancer. Study-wide results and caveats: There was higher T cell clonality in uninvolved adjacent lung than in tumor, and it was highest there.

The clonotype originates from a female donor over 55 with stage II squamous cell lung carcinoma. The starting material was peripheral blood, obtained before any cancer treatment.

For the CDR3, the DNA is TGTGCCAGCAGCTTAGTTGGCGAGACCCAGTACTTC. The encoded protein is CASSLVGETQYF. The rearrangement joins TRBV7-2 to TRBJ2-5; D unresolved. Germline V CDR1 and CDR2: SGHTA, FQGNSA. V lost 1 base, J lost 5 bases, and 5 bases lay in between. The CDR3 sequence is 12 residues long.